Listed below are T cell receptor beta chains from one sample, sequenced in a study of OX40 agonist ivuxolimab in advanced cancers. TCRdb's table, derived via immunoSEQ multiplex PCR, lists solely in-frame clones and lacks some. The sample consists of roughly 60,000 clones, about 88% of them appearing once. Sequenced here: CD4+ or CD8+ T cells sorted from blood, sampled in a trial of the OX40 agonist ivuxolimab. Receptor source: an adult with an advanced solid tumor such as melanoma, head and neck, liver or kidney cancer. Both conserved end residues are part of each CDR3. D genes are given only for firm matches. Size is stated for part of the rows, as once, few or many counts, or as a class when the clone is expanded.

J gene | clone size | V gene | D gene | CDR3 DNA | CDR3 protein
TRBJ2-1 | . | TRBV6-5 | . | TGTGCCAGCAGTTACTCGGGGCGTAATGAGCAGTTCTTC | CASSYSGRNEQFF
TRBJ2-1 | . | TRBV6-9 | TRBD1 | TGTGCCAGCAGTTACGGAAGACAGGGAAGGGGTGAGCAGTTCTTC | CASSYGRQGRGEQFF
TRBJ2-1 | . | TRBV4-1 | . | TGCGCCAGCAGCTTTCCGGGGATTGAGCAGTTCTTC | CASSFPGIEQFF
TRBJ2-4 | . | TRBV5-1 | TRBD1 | TGCGCCAGCAGCTTGGAGGGGGCCGGAGGCAAAAACATTCAGTACTTC | CASSLEGAGGKNIQYF
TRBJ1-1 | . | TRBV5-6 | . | TGTGCCAGCAGCTTGACAAACACTGAAGCTTTCTTT | CASSLTNTEAFF
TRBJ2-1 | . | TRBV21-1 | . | TGTGCCAGCAGCAAAGCCCGGGCTACTGGGCAGGGGGGCAATGAGCAGTTCTTC | CASSKARATGQGGNEQFF
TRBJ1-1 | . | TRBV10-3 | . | TGTGCCATCAGTGAGCATACCTATGTCCCTGAAGCTTTCTTT | CAISEHTYVPEAFF
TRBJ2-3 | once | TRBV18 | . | TGTGCCAGCTCACCACAATCGGAATTTTATACGCAGTATTTT | CASSPQSEFYTQYF
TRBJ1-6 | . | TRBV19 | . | TGTGCCAGTAGTATAGGCGGGGGAGGGTCACCCCTCCACTTT | CASSIGGGGSPLHF
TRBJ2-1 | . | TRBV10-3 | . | TGTGCCATCAGTGTATCGGCAGGGAACGATGAGCAGTTCTTC | CAISVSAGNDEQFF
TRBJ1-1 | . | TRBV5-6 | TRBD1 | TGTGCCAGCAGCTCCCGGGACAGGGGAGGTTGGGGCACTGAAGCTTTCTTT | CASSSRDRGGWGTEAFF
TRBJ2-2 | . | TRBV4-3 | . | TGCGCCAGCAGCCAAATGACAGGGAACACCGGGGAGCTGTTTTTT | CASSQMTGNTGELFF
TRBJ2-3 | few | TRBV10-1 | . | TGCGCCAGCGGGGAAACTAGCACAGATACGCAGTATTTT | CASGETSTDTQYF
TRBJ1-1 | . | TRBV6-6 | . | TGTGCCAGCAGTTACGCTGGAGGGGCCACTGAAGCTTTCTTT | CASSYAGGATEAFF
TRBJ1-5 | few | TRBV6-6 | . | TGTGCCAGCAGCACTCGCAATCAGCCCCAGCATTTT | CASSTRNQPQHF
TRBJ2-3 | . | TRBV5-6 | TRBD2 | TGTGCCAGCAGCTTGAGTTTGGGACTAGCGGGAACGACAGATACGCAGTATTTT | CASSLSLGLAGTTDTQYF
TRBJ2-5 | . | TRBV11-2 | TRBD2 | TGTGCCAGCAGAACATCCGGCGGGGGGTCCGGTATGTACGAGACCCAGTACTTC | CASRTSGGGSGMYETQYF
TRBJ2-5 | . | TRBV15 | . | TGTGCCACAAGCCGGGACAACCAAGAGACCCAGTACTTC | CATSRDNQETQYF
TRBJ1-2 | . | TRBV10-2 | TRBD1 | TGCGCCAGCAGTGAGTCAGGGAGAACAGGGGACTATGGCTACACCTTC | CASSESGRTGDYGYTF
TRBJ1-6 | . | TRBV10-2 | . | TGCGCCAGCAAAGAGGCGGGGGCTTACTATAATTCACCCCTCCACTTT | CASKEAGAYYNSPLHF
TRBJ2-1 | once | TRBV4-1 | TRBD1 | TGCGCCAGCAGCCAAACGGTTACAGGGGGCCCACTCCATGAGCAGTTCTTC | CASSQTVTGGPLHEQFF
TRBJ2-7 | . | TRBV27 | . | TGTGCCAGCAGTTTAAAGGGCTCCCAACACTACGAGCAGTACTTC | CASSLKGSQHYEQYF
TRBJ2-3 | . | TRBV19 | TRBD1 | TGTGCCAGTGAGGACAGGGCGGGCACAGATACGCAGTATTTT | CASEDRAGTDTQYF
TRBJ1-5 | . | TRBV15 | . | TGTGCCACCAGCAGAGATTTGCGGCAGCCCCAGCATTTT | CATSRDLRQPQHF
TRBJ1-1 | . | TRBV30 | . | TGTGCCTGGAGTCTAAACCCACGAGGCCGCGAAGCTTTCTTT | CAWSLNPRGREAFF
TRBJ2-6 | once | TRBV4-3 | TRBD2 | TGCGCCAGCAGCCGGTTATTGAGCGGGGCTGGGGCCAACGTCCTGACTTTC | CASSRLLSGAGANVLTF
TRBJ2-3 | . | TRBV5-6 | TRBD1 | TGTGCCAGCAGCTCGGACAGGGACCCCACAGATACGCAGTATTTT | CASSSDRDPTDTQYF
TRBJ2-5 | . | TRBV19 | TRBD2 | TGTGCCAGTAGCGCCGGGACTAGCGGAACGAAGACCCAGTACTTC | CASSAGTSGTKTQYF
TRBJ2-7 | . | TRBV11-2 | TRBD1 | TGTGCCAGCAGCCCTGGGACAGGGTGGGACGAGCAGTACTTC | CASSPGTGWDEQYF
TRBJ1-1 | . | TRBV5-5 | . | TGTGCCAGCAGCCCCCGGGTGCCAGACGCGCCGAGGTGGACTGAAGCTTTCTTT | CASSPRVPDAPRWTEAFF
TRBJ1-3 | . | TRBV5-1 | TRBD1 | TGCGCCAGCAGCTTTACGGGACAGGGTGGAAACACCATATATTTT | CASSFTGQGGNTIYF
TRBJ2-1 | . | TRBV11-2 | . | TGTGCCAGCAGCTTTCAGGCCCGCCTGGGGAATGAGCAGTTCTTC | CASSFQARLGNEQFF
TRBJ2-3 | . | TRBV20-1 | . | TGCAGTGCTAAGGCTAATACGCAGTATTTT | CSAKANTQYF
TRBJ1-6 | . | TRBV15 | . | TGTGCCACCAGCCGACGACCTGGGGGGAATTCACCCCTCCACTTT | CATSRRPGGNSPLHF
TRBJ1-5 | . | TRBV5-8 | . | TGTGCCAGCAGCTTGGCCTATTACGGTCAGCCCCAGCATTTT | CASSLAYYGQPQHF
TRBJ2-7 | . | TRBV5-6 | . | TGTGCCAGCAGCAGCTCTCAAGGAGGATGGGAGCAGTACTTC | CASSSSQGGWEQYF
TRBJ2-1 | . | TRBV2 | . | TGTGCCAGCAGTGAGTGGGACGCGGGGCGCAATGAGCAGTTCTTC | CASSEWDAGRNEQFF
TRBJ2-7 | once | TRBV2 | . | TGTGCCAGCACTACAAGGAGCTACGAGCAGTACTTC | CASTTRSYEQYF
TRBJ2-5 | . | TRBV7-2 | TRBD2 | TGTGCCAGCAGTAAAACGTCGTTAGCGGGAGGACAAGAGACCCAGTACTTC | CASSKTSLAGGQETQYF
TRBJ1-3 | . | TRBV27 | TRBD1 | TGTGCCAGCGCCGCCGGGACAGATGGAAACACCATATATTTT | CASAAGTDGNTIYF
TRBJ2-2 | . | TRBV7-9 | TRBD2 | TGTGCCAGCAGCTCGACAGGACTAGCGGTAACCACCGGGGAGCTGTTTTTT | CASSSTGLAVTTGELFF
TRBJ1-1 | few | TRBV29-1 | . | TGCAGCGTAGCTAACACTGAAGCTTTCTTT | CSVANTEAFF
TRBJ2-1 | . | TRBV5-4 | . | TGTGCCAGCAGCTCTAGGATAGGCGGAATACCCGTCACCCTGTACAATGAGCAGTTCTTC | CASSSRIGGIPVTLYNEQFF
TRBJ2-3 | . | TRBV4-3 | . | TGCGCCAGCAGCCAAGACCCAGGGACAGATACGCAGTATTTT | CASSQDPGTDTQYF
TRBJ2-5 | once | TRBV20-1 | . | TGCAGTGCTGTCCCAAGGGAGACCCAGTACTTC | CSAVPRETQYF
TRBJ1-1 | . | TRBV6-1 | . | TGTGCCAGCAGTGAAAGGGTAAAAGAAGCTTTCTTT | CASSERVKEAFF